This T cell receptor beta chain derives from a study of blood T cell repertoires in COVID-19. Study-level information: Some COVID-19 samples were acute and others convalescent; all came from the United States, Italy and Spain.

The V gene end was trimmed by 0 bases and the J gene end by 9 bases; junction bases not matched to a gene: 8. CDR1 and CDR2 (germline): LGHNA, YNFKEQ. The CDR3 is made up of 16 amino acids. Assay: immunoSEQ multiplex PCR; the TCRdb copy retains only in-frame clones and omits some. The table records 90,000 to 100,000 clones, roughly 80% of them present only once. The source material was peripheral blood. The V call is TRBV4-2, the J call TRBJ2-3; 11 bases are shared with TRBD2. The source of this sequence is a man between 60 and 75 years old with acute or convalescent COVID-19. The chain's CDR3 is CASSQEVAGGPGTQYF. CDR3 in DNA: TGTGCCAGCAGCCAAGAGGTAGCGGGAGGGCCGGGGACGCAGTATTTT.